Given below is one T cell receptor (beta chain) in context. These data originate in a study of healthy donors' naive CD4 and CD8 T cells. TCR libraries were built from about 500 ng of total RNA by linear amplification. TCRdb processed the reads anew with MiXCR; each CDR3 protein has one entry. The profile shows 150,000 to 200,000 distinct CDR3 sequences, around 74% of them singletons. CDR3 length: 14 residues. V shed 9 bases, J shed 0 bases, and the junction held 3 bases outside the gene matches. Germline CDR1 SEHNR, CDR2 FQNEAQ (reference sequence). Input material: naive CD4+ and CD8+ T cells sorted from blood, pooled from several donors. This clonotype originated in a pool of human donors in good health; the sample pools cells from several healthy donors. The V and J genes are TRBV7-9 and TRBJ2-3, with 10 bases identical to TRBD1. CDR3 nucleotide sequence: TGTGCCAGTCGACAGGGGGCAAGCACAGATACGCAGTATTTT. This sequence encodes CASRQGASTDTQYF. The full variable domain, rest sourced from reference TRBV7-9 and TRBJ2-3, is DTGVSQNPRHKITKRGQNVTFRCDPISEHNRLYWYRQTLGQGPEFLTYFQNEAQLEKSRLLSDRFSAERPKGSFSTLEIQRTEQGDSAMYLCASRQGASTDTQYFGPGTRLTVL.